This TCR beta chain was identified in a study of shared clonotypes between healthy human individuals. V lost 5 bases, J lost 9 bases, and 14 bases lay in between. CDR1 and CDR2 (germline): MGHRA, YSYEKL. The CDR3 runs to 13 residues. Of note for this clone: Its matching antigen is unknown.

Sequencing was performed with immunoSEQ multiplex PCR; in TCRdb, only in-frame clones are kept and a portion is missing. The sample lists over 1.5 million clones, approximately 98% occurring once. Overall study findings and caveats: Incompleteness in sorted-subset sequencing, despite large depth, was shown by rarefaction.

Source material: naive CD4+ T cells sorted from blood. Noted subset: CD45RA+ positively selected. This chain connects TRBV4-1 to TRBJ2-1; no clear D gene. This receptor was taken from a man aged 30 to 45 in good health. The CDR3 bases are TGCGCCAGCAGCAAACCGCTGGCTGGTGAGCAGTTCTTC. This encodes CASSKPLAGEQFF.